The rows below give T cell receptor beta chains drawn from one sample of a study of blood T cell repertoires in COVID-19. The repertoire was sequenced with immunoSEQ multiplex PCR; TCRdb's copy has only in-frame clones and lacks some. The sample contains about 250,000 clones, around nine tenths of which appear only once. The sequenced material came from peripheral blood. The receptors here all came from a young man with active or convalescent COVID-19. CDR3s include the opening cysteine and the closing phenylalanine or tryptophan. The order of the fields is D gene, V gene, J gene, clone size, CDR3 protein, CDR3 DNA. The D gene is left open where the match is weak. The listing skips clone size in some rows; elsewhere it reads once, few, many or a size class.

>TRBD2|TRBV7-8|TRBJ2-7|-
CASSFTAGGYEQYF
TGTGCCAGCAGCTTCACAGCGGGAGGCTACGAGCAGTACTTC
>-|TRBV28|TRBJ2-3|-
CASTTLRGILADTQYF
TGTGCCAGCACCACCCTTCGGGGGATTCTGGCAGATACGCAGTATTTT
>TRBD1|TRBV7-6|TRBJ1-1|-
CASSRQGNTEAFF
TGTGCCAGCAGCAGACAGGGTAACACTGAAGCTTTCTTT
>-|TRBV5-1|TRBJ1-4|-
CASRSTAATNEKLFF
TGCGCCAGCAGATCGACAGCCGCAACTAATGAAAAACTGTTTTTT
>-|TRBV4-3|TRBJ1-2|once
CASSQVGAGGYGYTF
TGCGCCAGCAGCCAAGTCGGGGCCGGGGGCTATGGCTACACCTTC
>TRBD1|TRBV10-2|TRBJ1-2|-
CASSGQGGYGYTF
TGCGCCAGCAGTGGACAGGGGGGGTATGGCTACACCTTC
>-|TRBV6-5|TRBJ2-3|-
CASSYSPDRYTQYF
TGTGCCAGCAGTTACTCACCCGACAGGTATACGCAGTATTTT
>TRBD1|TRBV4-2|TRBJ2-5|-
CASSQDPGGETQYF
TGTGCCAGCAGCCAAGACCCAGGGGGAGAGACCCAGTACTTC
>TRBD1|TRBV5-1|TRBJ1-3|-
CASSLAHRGGPGNTIYF
TGCGCCAGCAGCTTGGCCCACAGGGGGGGGCCTGGAAACACCATATATTTT
>-|TRBV11-2|TRBJ2-5|-
CASSPNSQETQYF
TGTGCCAGCAGCCCTAACTCCCAAGAGACCCAGTACTTC
>-|TRBV20-1|TRBJ2-1|-
CSARDLVPMLF
TGCAGTGCTAGAGATTTGGTACCTATGCTCTTC
>-|TRBV19|TRBJ1-3|-
CASSRGGSPGNTIYF
TGTGCCAGTAGCCGGGGGGGCTCGCCTGGAAACACCATATATTTT
>TRBD2|TRBV7-9|TRBJ2-3|-
CASSGGASGGTDTQYF
TGTGCCAGCAGCGGGGGTGCTAGCGGGGGTACAGATACGCAGTATTTT
>TRBD1|TRBV5-1|TRBJ2-1|-
CASRVGQGGKDEQFF
TGCGCCAGCAGAGTAGGACAGGGCGGGAAGGATGAGCAGTTCTTC
>TRBD2|TRBV18|TRBJ2-3|once
CASSPWTSVTSTDTQYF
TGTGCCAGCTCACCTTGGACTAGCGTGACTAGCACAGATACGCAGTATTTT
>TRBD2|TRBV18|TRBJ2-7|-
CASSPPSGSPYEQYF
TGTGCCAGCTCACCACCGAGCGGGAGTCCCTACGAGCAGTACTTC
>-|TRBV5-1|TRBJ2-3|-
CASGGKGANTDTQYF
TGCGCCAGCGGCGGAAAGGGAGCGAACACAGATACGCAGTATTTT
>-|TRBV10-2|TRBJ2-5|-
CASSDPQETQYF
TGCGCCAGCAGTGATCCTCAAGAGACCCAGTACTTC
>TRBD1|TRBV19|TRBJ1-2|-
CASSRDRLGYTF
TGTGCCAGTAGTAGGGACAGGCTCGGCTACACCTTC
>-|TRBV4-3|TRBJ1-4|-
CASSQRNSHEKLFF
TGCGCCAGCAGCCAACGAAACAGCCATGAAAAACTGTTTTTT
>-|TRBV24-1|TRBJ2-2|-
CATSDRGRNTGELFF
TGTGCCACCAGTGATCGTGGGAGGAACACCGGGGAGCTGTTTTTT
>TRBD1|TRBV6-6|TRBJ2-7|-
CASRNPTGRYEQYF
TGTGCCAGCAGAAACCCGACAGGGCGCTACGAGCAGTACTTC
>-|TRBV18|TRBJ1-1|few
CASSPRGAGNTEAFF
TGTGCCAGCTCACCACGGGGAGCGGGAAACACTGAAGCTTTCTTT
>TRBD1|TRBV11-2|TRBJ2-2|-
CASRKTGDTGELFF
TGTGCCAGCAGAAAAACAGGGGACACCGGGGAGCTGTTTTTT
>-|TRBV15|TRBJ2-1|-
CATSRALGQSNEQFF
TGTGCCACCAGCAGAGCCCTCGGACAGAGCAATGAGCAGTTCTTC
>TRBD1|TRBV28|TRBJ1-5|-
CASRETGGENQPQHF
TGTGCCAGCAGAGAAACAGGGGGCGAGAATCAGCCCCAGCATTTT
>-|TRBV3-1/TRBV3-2|TRBJ1-2|-
CASSQDGAGYTF
TGTGCCAGCAGCCAAGATGGAGCCGGCTACACCTTC
>TRBD1|TRBV10-3|TRBJ1-6|-
CAISEDRGDSPLHF
TGTGCCATCAGTGAGGACAGGGGGGATTCACCCCTCCACTTT
>TRBD1|TRBV28|TRBJ1-5|once
CASITRTGVNQPQHF
TGTGCCAGCATTACACGGACAGGGGTGAATCAGCCCCAGCATTTT
>-|TRBV20-1|TRBJ2-5|-
CSARPEETQYF
TGCAGTGCTAGACCCGAAGAGACCCAGTACTTC
>-|TRBV7-2|TRBJ2-1|-
CASSLFGAGAYNEQFF
TGTGCCAGCAGCTTATTTGGGGCTGGCGCCTACAATGAGCAGTTCTTC
>-|TRBV7-9|TRBJ2-7|-
CASSLTGESYEQYF
TGTGCCAGCAGCCTTACAGGCGAATCCTACGAGCAGTACTTC
>-|TRBV5-4|TRBJ2-2|-
CASSFLRRTNTGELFF
TGTGCCAGCAGCTTTCTCCGCAGGACGAACACCGGGGAGCTGTTTTTT
>TRBD2|TRBV24-1|TRBJ2-1|-
CATSDKLAGGYNEQFF
TGTGCCACCAGTGACAAACTAGCGGGAGGTTACAATGAGCAGTTCTTC
>-|TRBV5-1|TRBJ2-3|-
CASSLVVGGSDTQYF
TGCGCCAGCAGCTTGGTGGTGGGGGGATCAGATACGCAGTATTTT
>-|TRBV7-2|TRBJ2-5|-
CASSLSRAGAIQETQYF
TGTGCCAGCAGCTTAAGTCGGGCGGGGGCAATCCAAGAGACCCAGTACTTC
>-|TRBV7-3|TRBJ2-1|-
CASSLTVSGLNEQFF
TGTGCCAGCAGCTTAACGGTCTCAGGCCTTAATGAGCAGTTCTTC
>-|TRBV28|TRBJ1-5|-
CASSPSPDSYSNQPQHF
TGTGCCAGCAGTCCCTCCCCGGACAGTTATAGCAATCAGCCCCAGCATTTT
>-|TRBV7-3|TRBJ2-6|once
CASSSRGSGANVLTF
TGTGCCAGCAGCTCCAGGGGTTCAGGGGCCAACGTCCTGACTTTC
>-|TRBV6-6|TRBJ1-1|-
CASSSGSSTEAFF
TGTGCCAGCAGTTCCGGGTCCTCCACTGAAGCTTTCTTT
>-|TRBV28|TRBJ2-7|-
CATCGTTYEQYF
TGTGCCACCTGTGGGACAACCTACGAGCAGTACTTC
>TRBD1|TRBV29-1|TRBJ2-1|-
CSMGGQVSYNEQFF
TGCAGCATGGGCGGACAGGTCTCCTACAATGAGCAGTTCTTC
>TRBD1|TRBV7-2|TRBJ2-7|many
CASNPGQGFYEQYF
TGTGCCAGCAACCCGGGACAGGGGTTCTACGAGCAGTACTTC
>-|TRBV6-4|TRBJ2-2|once
CASSDLNTGELFF
TGTGCCAGCAGTGACCTGAACACCGGGGAGCTGTTTTTT
>-|TRBV6-2/TRBV6-3|TRBJ1-2|-
CASSHPGGLRGYTF
TGTGCCAGCAGCCACCCGGGAGGCCTAAGGGGCTACACCTTC
>TRBD2|TRBV4-1|TRBJ2-1|once
CASSHSSGAELFF
TGCGCCAGCAGCCATTCTAGCGGGGCCGAGCTCTTCTTC
>-|TRBV18|TRBJ2-2|-
CASSATRLEAGELFF
TGTGCCAGCTCAGCCACGAGGTTGGAGGCCGGGGAGCTGTTTTTT
>-|TRBV6-1|TRBJ1-2|-
CASSEGNGVQQGYTF
TGTGCCAGCAGTGAAGGCAACGGCGTACAGCAGGGCTACACCTTC
>-|TRBV6-5|TRBJ1-5|-
CASSTNTNQPQHF
TGTGCCAGCTCGACAAACACCAATCAGCCCCAGCATTTT
>TRBD1|TRBV7-2|TRBJ1-3|-
CASSADRGSSGNTIYF
TGTGCCAGCAGCGCCGACAGGGGGAGCTCTGGAAACACCATATATTTT